Below, 7 T cell receptor beta chains from the same sample are listed, as sequenced in a study of blood T cell repertoires in COVID-19. Profiled with immunoSEQ multiplex PCR; TCRdb holds only in-frame clones, not every one. The data hold approximately 290,000 clones, with roughly 87% observed a single time. The sequencing input was peripheral blood. The origin of the receptors is a man between 18 and 35 years old with active or convalescent COVID-19.

The V call is TRBV7-2, the J call TRBJ2-1; no clear D. Deletions cut 4 bases from V and 10 bases from J, with 11 bases between. CDR3 length: 12 residues. Germline CDR1 is SGHTA and CDR2 is FQGNSA. The CDR3 nucleotides read TGTGCCAGCAGCTACATACTGGAGGAGCAGTTCTTC. This translates into CASSYILEEQFF.

The chain's CDR3 is CASSVVNRGTDTQYF. CDR3 sequence (DNA): TGTGCCAGCAGTGTCGTCAACAGGGGCACAGATACGCAGTATTTT. This chain joins TRBV2 and TRBJ2-3; perhaps TRBD1 as D (6 bases). The V gene lost 4 bases and the J gene lost 1 base, with 12 bases spanning the gap. The CDR3 is 15 residues long. Germline-derived CDR1 and CDR2 are SNHLY and FYNNEI.

The chain employs TRBV15 and TRBJ2-6; 7 bases are shared with TRBD1. Unmatched junction bases numbered 7, after V lost 5 bases and J lost 0 bases. This CDR3 is built from 17 residues. The germline V gene encodes CDR1 LNHNV and CDR2 YYDKDF (reference sequence). The CDR3 reads CATSEDRRYSGANVLTF. The DNA of the CDR3 is TGTGCCACCAGCGAGGACAGGCGCTACTCTGGGGCCAACGTCCTGACTTTC.

The rearrangement links TRBV29-1 to TRBJ1-4, with 8 bases aligning to TRBD1. The CDR3 totals 13 residues. With 8 bases clipped from V and 6 bases from J, the junction kept 8 bases outside the gene matches. Germline V gene sequence: CDR1 SQVTM, CDR2 ANQGSEA. The DNA of the CDR3 is TGCAGCACACGACAGGGGTTGGATGAAAAACTGTTTTTT. The encoded protein is CSTRQGLDEKLFF.

This chain joins TRBV7-9 and TRBJ2-2, with 8 nucleotides matching TRBD2. This CDR3 region has 17 residues. Per the germline V gene, CDR1 is SEHNR and CDR2 is FQNEAQ (reference sequence). J gave up 2 bases and V 6 bases, and 11 bases lay outside the gene matches. This CDR3 reads CASRPIPLAANTGELFF. The CDR3 DNA reads as TGTGCCAGCAGACCAATCCCACTAGCGGCAAACACCGGGGAGCTGTTTTTT.

The gene calls are TRBV3-1 (or the pseudogene TRBV3-2) and TRBJ1-1, with a possible D match to TRBD1 (5 bases). The CDR3 runs to 12 residues. Trimming left V 3 bases short and J 6 bases short, with 8 bases between. CDR1 and CDR2 (germline): LGHDT, YNNKEL (reference sequence). As DNA, the CDR3 is TGTGCCAGCAGCCAGGGGCTGGCTGAAGCTTTCTTT. The encoded protein is CASSQGLAEAFF.

CDR3 amino acids: CASRGRGQGDSGANVLTF. The CDR3 DNA reads TGTGCCAGCAGGGGACGTGGACAGGGCGACTCTGGGGCCAACGTCCTGACTTTC. The chain employs TRBV9 and TRBJ2-6, with 8 bases that match TRBD1. Germline V gene data show CDR1 as SGDLS and CDR2 as YYNGEE. The V segment lost 5 bases and the J segment 0 bases; nucleotides outside the gene matches: 10. CDR3 length: 18 amino acids.